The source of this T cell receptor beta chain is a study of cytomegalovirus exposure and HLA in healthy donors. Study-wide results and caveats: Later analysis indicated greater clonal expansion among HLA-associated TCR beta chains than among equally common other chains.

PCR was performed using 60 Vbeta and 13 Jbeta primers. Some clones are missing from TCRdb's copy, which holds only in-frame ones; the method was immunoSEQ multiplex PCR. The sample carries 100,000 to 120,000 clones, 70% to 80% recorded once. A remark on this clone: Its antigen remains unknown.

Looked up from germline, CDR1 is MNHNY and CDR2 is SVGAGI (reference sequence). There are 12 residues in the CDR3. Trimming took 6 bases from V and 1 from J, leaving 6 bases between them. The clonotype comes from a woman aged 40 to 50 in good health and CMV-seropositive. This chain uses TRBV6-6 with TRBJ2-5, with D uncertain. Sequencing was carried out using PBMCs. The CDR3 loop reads CASSPFQETQYF. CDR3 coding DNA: TGTGCCAGCAGCCCATTCCAAGAGACCCAGTACTTC.